The sequence of this TCR beta chain was determined in a study of OX40 agonist ivuxolimab in advanced cancers. Study background: Ivuxolimab is an agonistic anti-OX40 (CD134) antibody, and patients were treated with it. General study points: Dosing at 0.1 to 3.0 mg/kg was accompanied by clonal expansion of CD4+ and CD8+ blood T cells by week 6. In CD8+ T cells, expanded clones were on average more numerous than in CD4+. Which antigen the expanded peripheral T cells recognized is unknown.

Some clones are missing from TCRdb's copy, which holds only in-frame ones; the method was immunoSEQ multiplex PCR. The table records under 80,000 clones, more than 80% of them present only once. Germline loops: CDR1 SGDLS, CDR2 YYNGEE. Trimming pared 4 bases from V and 8 bases from J, leaving 16 bases between. The CDR3 consists of 14 residues. Note on this clone: Antigen specificity is unknown.

This TCR derives from an adult with an advanced solid tumor such as melanoma, head and neck, liver or kidney cancer. The source material was CD4+ or CD8+ T cells sorted from blood, sampled in a trial of the OX40 agonist ivuxolimab. The chain is built from TRBV9 and TRBJ1-3; a possible D gene is TRBD1 (5 bases). CDR3 protein: CASSTGPGFDTIYF. CDR3 DNA sequence: TGTGCCAGCAGCACCGGGCCAGGGTTTGACACCATATATTTT.